The 2 T cell receptor beta chains listed next were all sequenced from one sample in a study of human T cells and chemical hapten exposure. TCRdb analysed the RACE reads with MiXCR anew, one entry per CDR3 protein. Of 75,000 to 90,000 distinct CDR3 sequences listed, more than 9% are singletons. Time point meaning: patch test 2, 6 weeks after DPC sensitization. Treatment of the sample: therapeutic diphenylcyclopropenone sensitization with weekly scalp DPC. The starting material was whole blood, obtained in connection with sensitization to the hapten diphenylcyclopropenone (DPC). The receptors were gathered from a woman between 50 and 59 years old with alopecia areata. Some clones in this sample may be carry-over from other donors' samples.

This chain joins TRBV18 and TRBJ2-7, with 7 bases matching TRBD2. The CDR3 contains 19 residues. Germline V CDR1 and CDR2: KGHSH, LQKENI. Losses at the gene ends were 6 bases for V and 0 bases for J; bases not matched to a gene: 20. DNA of the CDR3: TGTGCCAGCTCGGGGTCGCGGGGCAGCGGGACCTTCCCCTCCTACGAGCAGTACTTC. Its protein is CASSGSRGSGTFPSYEQYF.

This clonotype was counted a few times. The chain uses TRBV6-5 and TRBJ2-1, with TRBD2 matching 8 bases. V lost 5 bases to trimming and J lost 4 bases; unmatched junction nucleotides: 19. The CDR3 has 19 amino acids. Germline V gene data show CDR1 as MNHEY and CDR2 as SVGAGI. The CDR3 reads CASSEGQGSPGGPYNEQFF. Written as DNA, the CDR3 is TGTGCCAGCAGTGAAGGGCAGGGCTCCCCGGGAGGGCCTTACAATGAGCAGTTCTTC.